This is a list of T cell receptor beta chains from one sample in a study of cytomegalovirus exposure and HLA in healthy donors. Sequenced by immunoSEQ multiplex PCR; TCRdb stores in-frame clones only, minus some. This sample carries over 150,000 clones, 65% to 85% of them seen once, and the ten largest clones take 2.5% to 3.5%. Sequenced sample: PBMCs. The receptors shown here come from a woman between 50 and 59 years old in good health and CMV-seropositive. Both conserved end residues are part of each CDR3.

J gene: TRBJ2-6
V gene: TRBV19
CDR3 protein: CASITGGGKDGANVLTF

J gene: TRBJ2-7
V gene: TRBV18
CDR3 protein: CASSPSTSGDYEQYF

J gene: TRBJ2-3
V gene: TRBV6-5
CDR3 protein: CASSYGAGGPTDTQYF

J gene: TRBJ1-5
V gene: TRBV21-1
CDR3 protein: CASSKPGQPYSNQPQHF

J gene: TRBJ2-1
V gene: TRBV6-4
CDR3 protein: CASSPELGSYNEQFF

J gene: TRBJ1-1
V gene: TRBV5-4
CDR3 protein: CASSLDSGGFTEAFF

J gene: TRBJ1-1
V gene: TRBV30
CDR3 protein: CAWNTYGGRRGSTEAFF

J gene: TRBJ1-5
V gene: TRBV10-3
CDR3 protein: CAIRGHDSNQPQHF

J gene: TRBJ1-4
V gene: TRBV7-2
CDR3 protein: CASSQIPDGEGKLLF

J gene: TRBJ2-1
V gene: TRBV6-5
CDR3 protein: CASSGHRDNEQFF

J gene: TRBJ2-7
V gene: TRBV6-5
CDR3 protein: CASSRQGGYYEQYF

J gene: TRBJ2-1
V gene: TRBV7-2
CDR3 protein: CASSLANEQFF

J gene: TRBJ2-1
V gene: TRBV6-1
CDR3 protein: CATQPGQYSNEQFF

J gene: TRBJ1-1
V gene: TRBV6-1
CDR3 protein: CASSPRTGETEAFF

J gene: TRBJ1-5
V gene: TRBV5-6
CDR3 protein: CASSLGWQVRYSNQPQHF

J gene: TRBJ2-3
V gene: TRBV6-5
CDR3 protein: CASSYRGYGTDTQYF

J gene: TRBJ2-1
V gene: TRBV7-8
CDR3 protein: CASSHPRLAGVGNEQFF

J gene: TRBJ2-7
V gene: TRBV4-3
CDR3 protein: CASSQGIGTGGREQYF

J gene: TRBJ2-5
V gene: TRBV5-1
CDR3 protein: CASAPLGGETQYF

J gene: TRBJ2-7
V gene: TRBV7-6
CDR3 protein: CASSSGDRWPYEQYF

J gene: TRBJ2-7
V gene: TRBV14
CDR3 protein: CASSQLTEIYEQYF

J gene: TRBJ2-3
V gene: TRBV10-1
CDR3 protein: CASSRGSDTQYF

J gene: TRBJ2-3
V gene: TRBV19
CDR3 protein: CASSDPGLGTDTQYF

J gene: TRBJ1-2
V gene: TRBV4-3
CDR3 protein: CASSQGQGSGGYTF

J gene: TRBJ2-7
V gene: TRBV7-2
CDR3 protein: CASSFTGSSSYEQYF

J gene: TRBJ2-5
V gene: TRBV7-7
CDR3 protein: CASSPTGLQETQYF

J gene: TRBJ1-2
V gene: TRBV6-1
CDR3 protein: CASSPGTGIYGYTF

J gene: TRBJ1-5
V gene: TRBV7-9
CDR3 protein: CASSFGGDEPQHF

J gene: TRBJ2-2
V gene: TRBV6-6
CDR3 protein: CASSLTGVDTGELFF

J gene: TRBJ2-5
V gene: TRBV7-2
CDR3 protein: CASSLIRAGGRGETQYF

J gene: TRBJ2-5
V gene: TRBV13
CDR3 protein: CASSSRRGDREPETQYF

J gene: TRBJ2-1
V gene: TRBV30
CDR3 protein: CAWNPGLAGYNEQFF

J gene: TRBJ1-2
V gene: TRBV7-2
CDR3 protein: CASSSDHRGGYTF

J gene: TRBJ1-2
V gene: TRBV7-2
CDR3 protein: CASSLSLTGNYGYTF

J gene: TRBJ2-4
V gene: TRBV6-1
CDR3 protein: CASTERGTLGKNIQYF

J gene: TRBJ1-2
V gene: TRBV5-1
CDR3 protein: CASSLDQGRHYGYTF

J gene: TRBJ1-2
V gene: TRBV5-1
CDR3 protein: CASSLSQNYGYTF

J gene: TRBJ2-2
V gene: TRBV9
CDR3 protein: CASSYDFEAVTNTGELFF

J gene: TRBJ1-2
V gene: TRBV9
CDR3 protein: CASRPGGGEGYTF

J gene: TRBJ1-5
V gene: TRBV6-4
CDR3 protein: CASSGDRDQPQHF